Listed below are T cell receptor beta chains from one sample, sequenced in a study of blood T cell repertoires in COVID-19. TCRdb's table, derived via immunoSEQ multiplex PCR, lists solely in-frame clones and lacks some. This sample yields 150,000 to 200,000 clones, of which about 84% are seen a single time; 10% to 15% belongs to the top ten. Sequences were obtained from PBMCs or T cells enriched from blood (not recorded which). These receptor sequences come from a man in his forties or fifties who had recovered from COVID-19. The conserved cysteine and the conserved F or W are not part of the CDR3 here. The order of the fields is V gene, D gene, J gene, CDR3 protein. A D gene is named only where the DNA matches it firmly.

V: TRBV12-5
D: -
J: TRBJ1-1
CDR3: ALTGGYTEAF

V: TRBV21-1
D: -
J: TRBJ1-5
CDR3: ASSKSRGHNQPQH

V: TRBV20-1
D: TRBD1
J: TRBJ1-5
CDR3: SARGTAEDNQPQH

V: TRBV2
D: -
J: TRBJ1-5
CDR3: ASRGRENQPQH

V: TRBV3-1/TRBV3-2
D: -
J: TRBJ2-2
CDR3: ASSQDNRPVSGELF

V: TRBV15
D: -
J: TRBJ1-5
CDR3: ATSRDGGDQPQH

V: TRBV10-1
D: -
J: TRBJ2-7
CDR3: ASSESGALEQY

V: TRBV27
D: -
J: TRBJ1-6
CDR3: ASSLKPGAYNSPLH

V: TRBV18
D: TRBD2
J: TRBJ2-3
CDR3: ASSPPSSSGGDTQY

V: TRBV30
D: TRBD1
J: TRBJ2-5
CDR3: ALWTGWETQY

V: TRBV5-1
D: -
J: TRBJ2-2
CDR3: ASSFSGETGELF

V: TRBV10-3
D: -
J: TRBJ1-1
CDR3: AISAQGENTEAF

V: TRBV28
D: TRBD2
J: TRBJ2-3
CDR3: ASSSFSGGSLDTQY

V: TRBV7-2
D: TRBD2
J: TRBJ2-7
CDR3: ASSPRTSGYEQY

V: TRBV6-5
D: -
J: TRBJ2-1
CDR3: ASQAHEQF

V: TRBV5-1
D: TRBD1
J: TRBJ1-6
CDR3: ASSNGQGRSPLH

V: TRBV5-1
D: TRBD1
J: TRBJ2-3
CDR3: ASSLGQGAHTDTQY

V: TRBV7-9
D: -
J: TRBJ1-6
CDR3: ASSGGSNSPLH

V: TRBV7-3
D: -
J: TRBJ2-5
CDR3: ASSSEGAPQETQY

V: TRBV20-1
D: -
J: TRBJ1-5
CDR3: SASHGEGGNQPQH

V: TRBV12-3/TRBV12-4
D: -
J: TRBJ1-2
CDR3: ASSQGPNYGYT

V: TRBV15
D: TRBD1
J: TRBJ2-5
CDR3: ATRQGQETQY

V: TRBV19
D: TRBD1
J: TRBJ1-1
CDR3: ASSIGIGGGRTGPEAF

V: TRBV7-9
D: -
J: TRBJ1-5
CDR3: ASSLGRDSNQPQH

V: TRBV7-3
D: TRBD2
J: TRBJ2-1
CDR3: ASGSGGAGEQF

V: TRBV5-1
D: -
J: TRBJ1-1
CDR3: ASSQQENTEAF

V: TRBV18
D: TRBD1
J: TRBJ1-1
CDR3: ASSEQGLNTEAF

V: TRBV28
D: TRBD1
J: TRBJ2-1
CDR3: ASSSRQGANEQF

V: TRBV4-2
D: TRBD2
J: TRBJ2-2
CDR3: ASSPGLDTGELF

V: TRBV28
D: -
J: TRBJ1-5
CDR3: ATKAGNSNQPQH

V: TRBV2
D: -
J: TRBJ1-1
CDR3: ASRYREVDTEAF

V: TRBV15
D: -
J: TRBJ1-3
CDR3: ATSRETGGNTIY

V: TRBV4-3
D: -
J: TRBJ1-6
CDR3: ASSQELNSPLH